The 27 T cell receptor beta chains below were found in one sample sequenced in a study of tumor-infiltrating lymphocytes in localized non-small cell lung cancer. TCRdb's table, derived via immunoSEQ multiplex PCR, lists solely in-frame clones and lacks some. The sample has 9,500 to 14,000 clones, about four fifths seen once; the top ten hold approximately 8.1%. Input material: lung tumor tissue. These receptors all come from a human donor with non-small cell lung cancer.

The J gene is TRBJ1-2, the V gene TRBV2; D unclear. Trimming stripped 5 bases from V and 3 bases from J, with 7 bases between. The germline CDR1 and CDR2 sequences are SNHLY and FYNNEI. CDR3 length: 12 amino acids. CDR3 bases: TGTGCCAGCAGTCTATCAGACTATGGCTACACCTTC. As protein: CASSLSDYGYTF.

This clone was seen more than once but under ten times. V is TRBV2 and J is TRBJ1-2, with 7 bases aligning to TRBD1. This CDR3 has 17 residues. Germline CDR1 SNHLY, CDR2 FYNNEI. J was trimmed by 4 bases and V by 6 bases; bases with no gene match: 17. The CDR3 loop reads CASSLTQPRQGGYGYTF. The CDR3 DNA sequence: TGTGCCAGCAGCCTAACCCAACCAAGACAGGGAGGCTATGGCTACACCTTC.

V and J are TRBV5-1 and TRBJ2-1; perhaps TRBD1 as D (5 bases). Trimming stripped 2 bases from V and 8 bases from J, with 17 bases between. CDR3 length: 15 residues. Germline V gene sequence: CDR1 SGHRS, CDR2 YFSETQ. The chain's CDR3 is CASSFPSGIIYEQFF. CDR3 coding DNA: TGCGCCAGCAGCTTTCCGTCAGGGATAATTTATGAGCAGTTCTTC. The whole variable domain, remainder taken from reference TRBV5-1 and TRBJ2-1, is KAGVTQTPRYLIKTRGQQVTLSCSPISGHRSVSWYQQTPGQGLQFLFEYFSETQRNKGNFPGRFSGRQFSNSRSEMNVSTLELGDSALYLCASSFPSGIIYEQFFGPGTRLTVL.

The chain combines TRBV20-1 with TRBJ2-7, with TRBD2 as a possible D gene (5 bases). V lost 5 bases and J 5 bases, leaving 10 bases between the germline ends. Per the germline V gene, CDR1 is DFQATT and CDR2 is SNEGSKA (reference sequence). The length of the CDR3 is 11 residues. The CDR3 DNA sequence: TGCAGTGCTCCGGGGAGCCACGAGCAGTACTTC. Amino acids: CSAPGSHEQYF.

The rearrangement links TRBV10-2 to TRBJ1-2; D remains unclear. CDR3 length: 16 residues. V was trimmed by 0 bases and J by 4 bases, leaving 15 bases between them. Per the germline V gene, CDR1 is WSHSY and CDR2 is SAAADI. The CDR3, as DNA: TGCGCCAGCAGTGAGTCGTGGAGACCGCCGGGCTATGGCTACACCTTC. Translated, it gives CASSESWRPPGYGYTF.

J is TRBJ2-5 and V is TRBV7-5. TRBV7-5 corresponds to a pseudogene. The CDR3 loop spans 13 amino acids. The CDR3 DNA reads TGTGCCAGCAGCTTAGCGGGACCAGAGACCCAGTACTTC. It specifies CASSLAGPETQYF.

A few counts support this clone. The J gene is TRBJ2-1, the V gene TRBV6-5; TRBD1 matches 8 bases. The CDR3 consists of 14 residues. V was clipped by 2 bases and J by 9 bases; unmatched bases: 6. Germline V gene lookup returns CDR1 MNHEY and CDR2 SVGAGI. CDR3 sequence: CASSYRTGSGEQFF. The CDR3 DNA follows: TGTGCCAGCAGTTACCGGACAGGGTCGGGTGAGCAGTTCTTC.

This clone was observed a handful of times. J is TRBJ2-5 and V is TRBV7-9; the D gene is possibly TRBD1 (7 bases). Germline CDR1 SEHNR, CDR2 FQNEAQ (reference sequence). V dropped 4 bases and J dropped 4 bases, with 16 bases sitting between them. This CDR3 contains 15 residues. The CDR3 sequence is CASSSTQGGPETQYF. CDR3 DNA sequence: TGTGCCAGCAGCTCGACGCAGGGGGGCCCAGAGACCCAGTACTTC.

The gene calls are TRBV21-1 and TRBJ2-1; TRBD1 is the table's D call and was not checked against the DNA. TRBV21-1 is a pseudogene. CDR3 length: 12 amino acids. CDR3 sequence reads: CAWDRGLNEQFF. The CDR3, as DNA: TGTGCCTGGGACAGGGGCCTGAATGAGCAGTTCTTC.

V and J are TRBV25-1 and TRBJ2-1, with 11 bases aligning to TRBD2. Per germline, CDR1 MGHDK and CDR2 SYGVNS. With V trimmed by 6 bases and J by 8 bases, 6 bases remained unmatched. The CDR3 is 14 amino acids. This CDR3 reads CASRLAGGRDEQFF. CDR3 nucleotides: TGTGCCAGCAGGCTAGCGGGGGGCAGGGATGAGCAGTTCTTC.

The gene calls are TRBV9 and TRBJ1-2; the D gene is possibly TRBD1 (5 bases). The CDR3 sequence is 14 residues long. Germline V CDR1 and CDR2: SGDLS, YYNGEE. V gave up 4 bases and J gave up 7 bases, with 17 bases separating them. CDR3 DNA: TGTGCCAGCAGCCCAGCCCTAGGGAGGGGTGGCTACACCTTC. This encodes CASSPALGRGGYTF.

The V call is TRBV9, the J call TRBJ2-5; 7 bases are a match to TRBD1. Germline CDR1 is SGDLS and CDR2 is YYNGEE. The CDR3 covers 14 residues. J gave up 4 bases and V 4 bases, and 7 bases lay outside the gene matches. In DNA form, the CDR3 reads TGTGCCAGCAGCAGGGGGCCCGACCGAGAGACCCAGTACTTC. This sequence encodes CASSRGPDRETQYF.

The gene calls are TRBV5-6 and TRBJ1-1; 7 nucleotides agree with TRBD1. CDR1 SGHDT and CDR2 YYEEEE come from the germline V gene. The trim removed 0 bases at V and 5 bases at J, leaving 4 bases unmatched. The CDR3 runs to 14 residues. The CDR3 nucleotides read TGTGCCAGCAGCTTGGATCGGGACAGAACTGAAGCTTTCTTT. It specifies CASSLDRDRTEAFF.

The gene calls are TRBV6-6 and TRBJ1-2; 7 bases map to TRBD1. Per the germline V gene, CDR1 is MNHNY and CDR2 is SVGAGI (reference sequence). The J segment lost 4 bases and the V segment lost 0 bases, leaving 2 bases of the junction unmatched. CDR3 length: 14 residues. For the CDR3, the DNA is TGTGCCAGCAGTTACTCAGGGACAGCCTATGGCTACACCTTC. Amino acid sequence: CASSYSGTAYGYTF.

The chain carries TRBV5-4 and TRBJ2-7, with D possibly TRBD2 on 5 matching bases. CDR1 SGHNT and CDR2 YYREEE come from the germline V gene (reference sequence). The CDR3 consists of 14 residues. V lost 0 bases to trimming and J lost 4 bases, with 11 bases between them. CDR3: CASSLEPSSYEQYF. The CDR3 DNA reads TGTGCCAGCAGCTTGGAGCCTAGCAGTTACGAGCAGTACTTC.

With regard to this clone: Distinct nucleotide sequences in the sample also encode this CDR3. CDR3 sequence reads: CAISGNNEQFF. Here the CDR3 DNA reads TGTGCCATCAGTGGGAACAATGAGCAGTTCTTC. The chain links TRBV10-3 to TRBJ2-1; no firm D call. There are 11 residues in the CDR3. Germline V CDR1 and CDR2: ENHRY, SYGVKD. V was clipped by 4 bases and J by 5 bases, with 3 bases between them.

This rearrangement joins TRBV2 to TRBJ2-5; tentatively, D is TRBD1 (5 bases). V lost 5 bases and J 1 base, leaving 11 bases between the germline ends. CDR3 length: 14 amino acids. CDR1 is SNHLY and CDR2 is FYNNEI in the germline V gene. CDR3 nucleotides: TGTGCCAGCAGTCCTAGACAGCTCCAAGAGACCCAGTACTTC. Translating gives CASSPRQLQETQYF.

The J gene is TRBJ1-5, the V gene TRBV6-1; a possible D gene is TRBD1 (6 bases). Per germline, CDR1 MNHNS and CDR2 SASEGT. The germline V and J ends were trimmed by 2 bases and 1 base, with 15 bases remaining between them. The CDR3 loop spans 17 amino acids. The CDR3 loop is CASSELLGAGSNQPQHF. DNA for the CDR3: TGTGCCAGCAGTGAACTCCTGGGGGCAGGGAGCAATCAGCCCCAGCATTTT.

The chain combines TRBV7-3 with TRBJ2-7; 9 nucleotides align to TRBD1. Germline CDR1 SGHTA, CDR2 FQGTGA. The junction had 4 bases not matched to a gene; V was cut back by 4 bases and J by 3 bases. This CDR3 has 14 amino acids. CDR3 bases: TGTGCCAGCAGCTCAGGGACAGGGAACTACGAGCAGTACTTC. Its translation: CASSSGTGNYEQYF.

This chain joins TRBV7-3 and TRBJ2-3, with 7 bases lining up with TRBD2. The length of the CDR3 is 15 residues. V lost 2 bases to trimming and J lost 9 bases; unmatched junction nucleotides: 11. The germline gives CDR1 SGHTA, CDR2 FQGTGA. The CDR3 reads CASSLERGPSETQYF. The CDR3, as DNA: TGTGCCAGCAGCTTAGAGCGGGGCCCTTCGGAGACGCAGTATTTT. The complete variable domain, with remaining parts taken from reference TRBV7-3 and TRBJ2-3, reads GAGVSQTPSNKVTEKGKYVELRCDPISGHTALYWYRQSLGQGPEFLIYFQGTGAADDSGLPNDRFFAVRPEGSVSTLKIQRTERGDSAVYLCASSLERGPSETQYFGPGTRLTVL.

The chain couples TRBV6-1 to TRBJ1-2; 7 bases match TRBD1. This CDR3 has 14 residues. The J segment lost 8 bases and the V segment lost 3 bases, leaving 9 bases of the junction unmatched. CDR1 and CDR2 (germline): MNHNS, SASEGT. The CDR3 coding sequence is TGTGCCAGCAGTGATAGGGGGCGATCGAACGGCTACACCTTC. Encoded protein: CASSDRGRSNGYTF.

CDR3 residues: CASSLYSRNEQFF. CDR3 DNA sequence: TGTGCCAGCAGCTTATACTCACGCAATGAGCAGTTCTTC. The chain has TRBV7-9 and TRBJ2-1; no firm D call. The germline gives CDR1 SEHNR, CDR2 FQNEAQ (reference sequence). V lost 2 bases and J 6 bases, leaving 8 bases between the germline ends. The CDR3 runs to 13 residues.

The V gene is TRBV2, the J gene TRBJ2-5, with D tentatively TRBD1 (6 bases). This CDR3 has 14 residues. Germline CDR1 is SNHLY and CDR2 is FYNNEI. Trimming took off 4 bases at V and 5 bases at J, with 14 bases between the two ends. CDR3 sequence: CASSASGDWETQYF. In DNA, the CDR3 is TGTGCCAGCAGTGCTTCAGGGGATTGGGAGACCCAGTACTTC.

The V gene is TRBV2, the J gene TRBJ2-3; D might be TRBD2 (6 bases). Trimming removed 7 bases at V and 1 base at J, with 12 bases between. The V gene's germline CDR1 is SNHLY and CDR2 FYNNEI. This CDR3 spans 14 amino acids. The CDR3 nucleotides read TGTGCCAGCATGGGGGGATTAGGCACAGATACGCAGTATTTT. As protein: CASMGGLGTDTQYF.

This CDR3 is CASSPQTGRQMVDTF. Written as DNA, the CDR3 is TGCGCCAGCAGCCCACAGACAGGGAGGCAAATGGTCGACACCTTC. The V call is TRBV5-1, the J call TRBJ1-2; 7 bases line up with TRBD1. The J segment lost 12 bases and the V segment lost 4 bases, leaving 18 bases of the junction unmatched. CDR1 and CDR2 from the germline V gene are SGHRS and YFSETQ. The CDR3 length is 15 residues.

This rearrangement joins TRBV19 to TRBJ2-1, with unresolved D. Trimming left V 0 bases short and J 6 bases short, with 6 bases between. Per germline, CDR1 LNHDA and CDR2 SQIVND (reference sequence). The CDR3 length is 13 residues. Written as DNA, the CDR3 is TGTGCCAGTAGTATAGATTTCGGCAATGAGCAGTTCTTC. It is translated as CASSIDFGNEQFF.

This sequence joins TRBV29-1 and TRBJ2-1; D perhaps matches TRBD2 (6 bases). V lost 6 bases and J 7 bases, leaving 19 bases between the germline ends. The CDR3 is 14 residues long. Germline values: CDR1 SQVTM, CDR2 ANQGSEA. The CDR3 loop is CSVQGLPEGNEQFF. In DNA form, the CDR3 reads TGCAGCGTCCAAGGACTACCTGAGGGGAATGAGCAGTTCTTC.